This entry describes one T cell receptor (beta chain). Germline V CDR1 and CDR2: SEHNR, FQNEAQ (reference sequence). This CDR3 spans 19 amino acids. V dropped 5 bases and J dropped 5 bases, with 30 bases sitting between them. The data originate from a study of shared T cell receptors in the human thymus. The repertoire was sequenced with immunoSEQ multiplex PCR; TCRdb's copy has only in-frame clones and lacks some. The sample holds 540,000 or so clones; 78% are singletons and the top ten take roughly 0.013%. Another study also made use of these data, one on human thymus T cells.

This TCR was sampled from a boy in the first two years of life with a congenital heart defect. The rearrangement uses TRBV7-9 and TRBJ2-5; weak D call: TRBD1 (6 bases). Sequencing used thymocytes. DNA of the CDR3: TGTGCCAGCAGCCAAGGGGGTGGGCAAGCCCCGACCCCGGACGAGACCCAGTACTTC. Translation gives CASSQGGGQAPTPDETQYF.